This T cell receptor (beta chain) was identified in a study of early T cells in non-severe SARS-CoV-2 infection. General study findings and limits: VDJdb-based annotation leaned toward anti-spike CD8 responses and missed private and CD4 specificities.

This clonotype came up a few times. Its cognate antigen is unknown. TCRdb redid the calling of the 5' RACE reads with MiXCR, one entry per CDR3 protein. The sample records approximately 49,000 distinct CDR3 sequences, approximately 10% being singletons. Sequenced material: whole blood. The receptor's source is an adult who was a healthcare worker with PCR-confirmed SARS-CoV-2 infection or an uninfected control (not recorded which).

The DNA for the CDR3 is TGCGCCAGCAGCTTGCTGCCGGAGACAACTAATGAAAAACTGTTTTTT. Translation gives CASSLLPETTNEKLFF. The chain employs TRBV5-1 and TRBJ1-4; no reliable D call. The CDR3 loop spans 16 amino acids. Trimming removed 1 base at V and 0 bases at J, with 10 bases between. Germline assignment: CDR1 SGHRS and CDR2 YFSETQ.